This T cell receptor (beta chain) was identified in a study of blood T cell repertoires in COVID-19. TCRdb's copy holds only in-frame clones and misses some; the assay was immunoSEQ multiplex PCR. The sample lists approximately 110,000 clones, more than 70% occurring once. The CDR3 loop spans 13 amino acids. Germline V gene data show CDR1 as KGHSY and CDR2 as FQNENV. V was pared by 4 bases and J by 0 bases, with 6 bases between. Specimen: peripheral blood. The chain has TRBV16 and TRBJ1-1, with D maybe TRBD1 (5 bases). This receptor was identified in a woman aged 80 or over with COVID-19, enrolled during active disease. The CDR3 DNA sequence: TGTGCCAGCAGCCTACAGGTGAACACTGAAGCTTTCTTT. This encodes CASSLQVNTEAFF. Using reference TRBV16 and TRBJ1-1 for the parts outside the CDR3, the full variable domain is GEEVAQTPKHLVRGEGQKAKLYCAPIKGHSYVFWYQQVLKNEFKFLISFQNENVFDETGMPKERFSAKCLPNSPCSLEIQATKLEDSAVYFCASSLQVNTEAFFGQGTRLTVV.